These 8 T cell receptor beta chains came from one sample sequenced in a study of long-term antiretroviral therapy in people with HIV. Survey level was the resolution at which the v3.0 immunoSEQ assay ran. TCRdb's copy holds only in-frame clones and misses some; the assay was immunoSEQ multiplex PCR. The table has 15,000 to 20,000 clones, 76% seen once. Here the sequenced sample was unsorted PBMCs, taken 0.5 years before starting antiretroviral therapy. All receptors come from a woman aged 45-60 years with HIV.

The rearrangement links TRBV4-1 to TRBJ2-2, with D hard to call. V lost 4 bases to trimming and J lost 7 bases, with 4 bases between them. The germline V gene has CDR1 MGHRA and CDR2 YSYEKL. The CDR3 sequence is 11 residues long. CDR3 amino acids: CASSRGGELFF. In DNA, the CDR3 is TGCGCCAGCAGCCGGGGCGGGGAGCTGTTTTTT.

V and J are TRBV9 and TRBJ2-2; D is possibly TRBD1 (6 bases). This CDR3 spans 16 amino acids. Trimming left V 1 base short and J 6 bases short, with 16 bases between. Germline V lookup: CDR1 SGDLS, CDR2 YYNGEE. The CDR3 DNA sequence: TGTGCCAGCAGCGTACTTTCTATTGGGGGCTCCGGGGAGCTGTTTTTT. Translating gives CASSVLSIGGSGELFF.

The J gene is TRBJ2-2, the V gene TRBV6-6, with 7 bases lining up with TRBD2. V shed 6 bases, J shed 6 bases, and the junction held 4 bases outside the gene matches. The CDR3 contains 13 residues. The germline CDR1 and CDR2 sequences are MNHNY and SVGAGI (reference sequence). CDR3 residues: CASSLGGAGELFF. The CDR3 DNA sequence: TGTGCCAGCAGCCTGGGGGGGGCCGGGGAGCTGTTTTTT.

The chain uses TRBV7-9 and TRBJ1-1; D not resolved. V lost 0 bases and J lost 5, with 10 bases in between. Germline V gives CDR1 SEHNR, CDR2 FQNEAQ (reference sequence). There are 14 residues in the CDR3. CDR3 sequence (DNA): TGTGCCAGCAGCTTAGCCCAGACCGTAACTGAAGCTTTCTTT. Its protein is CASSLAQTVTEAFF.

The chain carries TRBV5-1 and TRBJ2-1; the match to TRBD2 covers 8 bases. The V and J ends lost 0 bases and 7 bases, in that order; junction bases with no gene match: 6. The CDR3 loop spans 15 amino acids. From germline, CDR1 is SGHRS and CDR2 YFSETQ. The CDR3 coding sequence is TGCGCCAGCAGCTTGGGTCCGGGAGGGCTGAATGAGCAGTTCTTC. Translating gives CASSLGPGGLNEQFF.

As DNA, the CDR3 is TGCGCCAGCAGCCAAGTGGTGGGAAGAACCCCGAACACCGGGGAGCTGTTTTTT. It yields the protein CASSQVVGRTPNTGELFF. The rearrangement joins TRBV4-1 to TRBJ2-2; D uncertain. The CDR3 has 18 residues. From germline, CDR1 is MGHRA and CDR2 YSYEKL. V gave up 1 base and J gave up 0 bases, with 15 bases separating them.

This clone has more than one count but fewer than ten. The V call is TRBV20-1, the J call TRBJ2-5; D might be TRBD1 or TRBD2, each matching 5 bases. The germline V and J ends were trimmed by 3 bases and 5 bases, with 7 bases remaining between them. The germline V gene encodes CDR1 DFQATT and CDR2 SNEGSKA (reference sequence). The CDR3 extends over 11 amino acids. DNA of the CDR3: TGCAGTGCTAGTTGGGGGGAGACCCAGTACTTC. Translating gives CSASWGETQYF.

The genes are TRBV6-1 and TRBJ1-2, with 8 bases lining up with TRBD1. This CDR3 contains 14 residues. V was clipped by 6 bases and J by 8 bases; unmatched bases: 11. Germline loops: CDR1 MNHNS, CDR2 SASEGT. The CDR3 DNA reads TGTGCCAGCAGGGCGGGACAGGCAGGAGAAGGCTACACCTTC. Its protein is CASRAGQAGEGYTF.